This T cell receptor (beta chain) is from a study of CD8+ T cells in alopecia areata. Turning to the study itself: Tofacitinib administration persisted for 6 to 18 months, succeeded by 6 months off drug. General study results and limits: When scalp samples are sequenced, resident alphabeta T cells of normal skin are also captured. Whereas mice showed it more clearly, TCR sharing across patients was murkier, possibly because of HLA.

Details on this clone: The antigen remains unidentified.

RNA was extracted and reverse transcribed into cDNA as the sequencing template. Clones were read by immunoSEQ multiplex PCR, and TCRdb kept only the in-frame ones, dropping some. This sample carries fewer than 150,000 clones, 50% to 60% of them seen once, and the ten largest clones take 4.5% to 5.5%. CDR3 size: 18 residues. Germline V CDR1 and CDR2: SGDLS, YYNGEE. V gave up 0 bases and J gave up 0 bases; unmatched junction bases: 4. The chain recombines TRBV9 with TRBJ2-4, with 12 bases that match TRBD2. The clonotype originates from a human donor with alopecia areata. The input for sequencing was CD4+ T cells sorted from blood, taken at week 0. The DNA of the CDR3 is TGTGCCAGCAGCGTAGGCGGGACTAGCGGGTTAGCCAAAAACATTCAGTACTTC. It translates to CASSVGGTSGLAKNIQYF.